This is a list of T cell receptor beta chains from one sample in a study of somatic mutations in cytotoxic T cells in rheumatoid arthritis. Sequencing was performed with immunoSEQ multiplex PCR; in TCRdb, only in-frame clones are kept and a portion is missing. The table has about 18,000 clones, about 80% seen once. Sequencing was done on a sample of CD8+ T cells sorted from blood. Receptor source: an adult with rheumatoid arthritis. Each CDR3 is given with its conserved first and last residue. The D gene is left open where the match is weak. Not all rows give a size; the values are once, few, many and, for expanded clones, a class.

TRBJ1-2 | TRBV6-1 | TRBD1 | NA | CASATGTESYGYTF | TGTGCCAGCGCCACCGGGACAGAGAGCTATGGCTACACCTTC
TRBJ1-1 | TRBV9 | NA | once | CASSVGGGRTEAFF | TGTGCCAGCAGCGTAGGCGGAGGGAGAACTGAAGCTTTCTTT
TRBJ1-1 | TRBV11-3 | TRBD1 | NA | CASSSGPPQGFTEAFF | TGTGCCAGCAGCTCGGGGCCGCCACAGGGGTTTACTGAAGCTTTCTTT
TRBJ1-4 | TRBV19 | NA | NA | CASSDGPTENEKLFF | TGTGCCAGTAGCGACGGACCGACGGAAAATGAAAAACTGTTTTTT
TRBJ1-1 | TRBV5-8 | TRBD1 | NA | CASSYGQGRTEAFF | TGTGCCAGCAGCTATGGACAGGGAAGGACTGAAGCTTTCTTT
TRBJ1-2 | TRBV10-3 | NA | once | CAIRWLRGYTF | TGTGCCATCAGGTGGCTGAGGGGCTACACCTTC
TRBJ1-1 | TRBV5-5 | NA | NA | CASSPTGNTEAFF | TGTGCCAGCAGCCCGACTGGGAACACTGAAGCTTTCTTT
TRBJ2-3 | TRBV18 | TRBD1 | NA | CASSPSGIQGAYITDTQYF | TGTGCCAGCTCACCGTCCGGGATTCAGGGGGCGTATATTACAGATACGCAGTATTTT
TRBJ1-1 | TRBV2 | NA | NA | CASPLRNTEAFF | TGTGCCAGCCCACTTCGGAACACTGAAGCTTTCTTT
TRBJ1-2 | TRBV7-6 | NA | once | CASSLSDTTGFYGYTF | TGTGCCAGCAGCTTATCGGATACTACAGGTTTCTATGGCTACACCTTC
TRBJ2-7 | TRBV5-6 | NA | NA | CASSLPPLASIYEQYF | TGTGCCAGCAGCCTCCCGCCCCTAGCGAGCATCTACGAGCAGTACTTC